This T cell receptor (beta chain) derives from a study of graft-versus-host responses after intestinal transplantation. Study details: Induction with anti-thymocyte globulin, then tacrolimus and steroids for about 3 years, was given to all recipients.

A word on this clone: The antigen remains undetermined.

Study-level results: Elevated graft-versus-host to host-versus-graft clonal ratios in allografts were recorded for patients with graft-donor T cell macrochimerism. Marrow from the recipient contained GvH clones, some of which had appeared first in ileum or blood.

The CDR3 loop spans 14 amino acids. The germline V gene encodes CDR1 MNHEY and CDR2 SVGAGI. TCRdb keeps only in-frame clones here, not all; method: immunoSEQ multiplex PCR. The top ten clones hold approximately 0.8% of a sample with 33,000 or so clones, more than 90% of them seen once. This receptor was taken from a human patient who received an intestinal transplant, so some T cells may come from the graft donor. The rearrangement uses TRBV6-5 and TRBJ2-5; no definite D call. TRBJ2-7 matches the DNA end more closely, so the J call is doubtful. The sample was PBMCs, taken 16 days after intestinal transplant. The CDR3 bases are TGTGCCAGCAGTTACTCGAGTGGAGCCTACGAGCAGTACTTC. Protein: CASSYSSGAYEQYF.